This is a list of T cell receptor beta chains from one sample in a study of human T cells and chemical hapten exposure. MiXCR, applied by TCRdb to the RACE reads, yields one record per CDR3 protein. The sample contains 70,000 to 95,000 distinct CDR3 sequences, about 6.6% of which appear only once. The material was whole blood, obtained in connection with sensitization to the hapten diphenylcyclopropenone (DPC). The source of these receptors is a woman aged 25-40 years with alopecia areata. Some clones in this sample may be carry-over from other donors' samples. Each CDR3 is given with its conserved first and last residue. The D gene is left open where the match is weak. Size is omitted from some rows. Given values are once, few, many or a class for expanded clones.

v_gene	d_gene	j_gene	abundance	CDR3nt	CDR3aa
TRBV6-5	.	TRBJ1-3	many	TGTGCCAGCAGAACAGTTCCCTCCTCTGGAAACACCATATATTTT	CASRTVPSSGNTIYF
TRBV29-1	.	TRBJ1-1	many	TGCAGCGTTGGGCCGAACACTGAAGCTTTCTTT	CSVGPNTEAFF
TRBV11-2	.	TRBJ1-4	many	TGTGCCAGCAGCCCCCCGGGGTCAAGGGGCGAAAAACTGTTTTTT	CASSPPGSRGEKLFF
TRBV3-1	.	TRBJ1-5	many	TGTGCCAGCAGCCAAGGGTATAGCAATCAGCCCCAGCATTTT	CASSQGYSNQPQHF
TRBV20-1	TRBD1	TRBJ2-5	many	TGCAGTGCTAGGTCGTCGGACAGGGACCAAGAGACCCAGTACTTC	CSARSSDRDQETQYF
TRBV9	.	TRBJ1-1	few	TGTGCCAGCAGCGTAGAGTTCGCGAACACTGAAGCTTTCTTT	CASSVEFANTEAFF
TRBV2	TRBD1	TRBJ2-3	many	TGTGCCCAGTCCGGGACAGGGCACACAGATACGCAGTATTTT	CAQSGTGHTDTQYF
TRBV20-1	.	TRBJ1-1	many	TGCAGTGCGGGGGCAGCCAACACTGAAGCTTTCTTT	CSAGAANTEAFF
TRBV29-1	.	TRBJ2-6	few	TGCAGCGTGCCTAACTCAGGGGCTGGGGCCAACGTCCTGACTTTC	CSVPNSGAGANVLTF
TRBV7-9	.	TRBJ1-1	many	TGTGCCAGCAGCTTAGCGGGGGGCGCCTGGGCTGAAGCTTTCTTT	CASSLAGGAWAEAFF
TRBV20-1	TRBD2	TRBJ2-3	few	TGCAGTTTTAGCGGGGGGGCCGCAGATACGCAGTATTTT	CSFSGGAADTQYF
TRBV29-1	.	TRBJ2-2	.	TGCAGCGTTGTGACAGGGAACACCGGGGAGCTGTTTTTT	CSVVTGNTGELFF
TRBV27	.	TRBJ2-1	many	TGTGCCAGCAGTGCATCCTACAATGAGCAGTTCTTC	CASSASYNEQFF
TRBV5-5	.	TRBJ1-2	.	TGTGCCAGCAGCTTGTGGGGCACAGCGATGGACTATGGCTACACCTTC	CASSLWGTAMDYGYTF
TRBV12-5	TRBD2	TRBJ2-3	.	TGTGCTAGTGGTTCCCTCACGGGACTAGCGGAGGTTAACCCTAGCACAGATACGCAGTATTTT	CASGSLTGLAEVNPSTDTQYF
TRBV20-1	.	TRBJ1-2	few	TGCAGTGCCCCACCACTCACGAAGGGAGGGAGCGGCTACACCTTC	CSAPPLTKGGSGYTF
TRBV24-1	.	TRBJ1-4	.	TGTGCCATCATTAAAGAATACCAAACAGAAAAACTGTTTTTT	CAIIKEYQTEKLFF
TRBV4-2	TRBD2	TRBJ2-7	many	TGTGCCAGCAGCCACGCCGAGGGACTAGCGGACTACGAGCAGTACTTC	CASSHAEGLADYEQYF
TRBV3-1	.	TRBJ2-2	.	TGTGCCAGCAGCCAAGTTAGTACAAACACCGGGGAGCTGTTTTTT	CASSQVSTNTGELFF
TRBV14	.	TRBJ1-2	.	TGTGCCAGCAGCCAAGTCGCGACAGGCTATGGCTACACCTTC	CASSQVATGYGYTF
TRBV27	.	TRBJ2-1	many	TGTGCCAGCAGTTTATCGCTAGGGGACGCCTACCGGGGTGAGCAGTTCTTC	CASSLSLGDAYRGEQFF
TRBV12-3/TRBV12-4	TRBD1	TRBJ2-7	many	TGTGCCAGCAGCACCCTGAGGGGGGGACAGGGCGAGCAGTACTTC	CASSTLRGGQGEQYF
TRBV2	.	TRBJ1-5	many	TGTGCCAGCAGTGTCGCAGGAAGGGGCAATCAGCCCCAGCATTTT	CASSVAGRGNQPQHF
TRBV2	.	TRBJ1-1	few	TGTGCCAGCAGTGTCTTGCCAGGGGACACTGAAGCTTTCTTT	CASSVLPGDTEAFF
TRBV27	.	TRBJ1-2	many	TGTGCCAGCAGTTTGGGGCCGATGGGACCTAACTATGGCTACACCTTC	CASSLGPMGPNYGYTF
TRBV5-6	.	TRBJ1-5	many	TGTGCCAGCAGCTTGGACAGGGAATGGGATCAGCCCCAGCATTTT	CASSLDREWDQPQHF
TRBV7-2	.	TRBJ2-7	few	TGTGCCAGCAGTCAACCGGGGACAAAGCCCCGCTACGAGCAGTACTTC	CASSQPGTKPRYEQYF
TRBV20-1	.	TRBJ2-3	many	TGCAGTGCTAGAGATCGATCCGGGGTGGATACGCAGTATTTT	CSARDRSGVDTQYF
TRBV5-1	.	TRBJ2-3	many	TGCGCCAGCAGCCCCCCGCTTACGTACACAGATACGCAGTATTTT	CASSPPLTYTDTQYF
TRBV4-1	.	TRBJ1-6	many	TGCGCCAGCAGCCCGCTCGGGTCACCCCTCCACTTT	CASSPLGSPLHF
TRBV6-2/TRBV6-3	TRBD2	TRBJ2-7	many	TGTGCCAGCAGTTACCTAGCGGGGGGCGAGCAGTACTTC	CASSYLAGGEQYF
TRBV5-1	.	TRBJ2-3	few	TGCGCCAGCAGCCCTAGGGCCGACACAGATACGCAGTATTTT	CASSPRADTDTQYF
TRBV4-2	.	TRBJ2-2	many	TGTGCCAGCAGCCAAGTGACAACGAACACCGGGGAGCTGTTTTTT	CASSQVTTNTGELFF
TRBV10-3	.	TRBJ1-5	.	TGTGCCATCAGTGAACTAGGGCAGGGGAATCAGCCCCAGCATTTT	CAISELGQGNQPQHF
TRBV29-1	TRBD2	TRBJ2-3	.	TGCAGCGTTGTTTGGTTAGGACTAGCGGGGGCAGATACGCAGTATTTT	CSVVWLGLAGADTQYF
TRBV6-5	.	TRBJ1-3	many	TGTGCCAGCAGACAACTGGGGGAAAACACCATATATTTT	CASRQLGENTIYF
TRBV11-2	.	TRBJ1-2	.	TGTGCCAGCAGCTTAGCCGGGACGGGCGCAGAGGGCTACACCTTC	CASSLAGTGAEGYTF
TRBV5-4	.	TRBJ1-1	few	TGTGCCAGCAGCTTGGCGGGGGACACTGAAGCTTTCTTT	CASSLAGDTEAFF
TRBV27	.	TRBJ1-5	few	TGTGCCAGCAGTTTTGACAAATACACCGCGAGCAATCAGCCCCAGCATTTT	CASSFDKYTASNQPQHF
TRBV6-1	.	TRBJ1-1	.	TGTGCCAGCAGTGTCTCAGGGACTGAAGCTTTCTTT	CASSVSGTEAFF
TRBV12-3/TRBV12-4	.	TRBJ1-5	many	TGTGCCAGCAGTCCCCGCCCCGATCAGCCCCAGCATTTT	CASSPRPDQPQHF
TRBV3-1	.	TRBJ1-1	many	TGTGCCAGCAGCCATGCTTTGAACACTGAAGCTTTCTTT	CASSHALNTEAFF
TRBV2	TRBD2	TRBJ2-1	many	TGTGCCAGCAGGGCGGGACTAGCGGTTTACAATGAGCAGTTCTTC	CASRAGLAVYNEQFF
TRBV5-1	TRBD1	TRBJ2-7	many	TGCGCCAGCAGCTTGCAGGGGGACTACGAGCAGTACTTC	CASSLQGDYEQYF
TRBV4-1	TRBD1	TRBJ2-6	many	TGCGCCAGCAGCCAATTGGGACAGGGGGTCTTTAAGTCTGGGGCCAACGTCCTGACTTTC	CASSQLGQGVFKSGANVLTF
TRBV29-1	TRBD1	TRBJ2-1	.	TGCAGCGTTGAGATACGGGACAGGGGTTTCTTC	CSVEIRDRGFF
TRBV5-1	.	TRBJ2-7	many	TGCGCCAGCAGCTTGGGCGGGACAGACTACGAGCAGTACTTC	CASSLGGTDYEQYF
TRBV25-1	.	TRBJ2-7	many	TGTGCCAGCAGTGCCCGCTACGAGCAGTACTTC	CASSARYEQYF
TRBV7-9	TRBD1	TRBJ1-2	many	TGTGCCAGCAGCTTAGAGGGGACAGGGGGAGCGGACTATGGCTACACCTTC	CASSLEGTGGADYGYTF
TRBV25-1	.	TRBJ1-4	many	TGTGCCAGCAGTGCTTCCACGGCCACTAATGAAAAACTGTTTTTT	CASSASTATNEKLFF
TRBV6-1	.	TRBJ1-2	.	TGTGCCAGCAGTGAAGGCCCTCTCTATGGCTACACCTTC	CASSEGPLYGYTF
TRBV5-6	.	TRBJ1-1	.	TGTGCCAGCAGCCCCCAGACAGGCCTCGCGGGGACTGAAGCTTTCTTT	CASSPQTGLAGTEAFF
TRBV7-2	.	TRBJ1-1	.	TGTGCCAGCAGCTTCAGTCCAATCGAAGCTTTCTTT	CASSFSPIEAFF
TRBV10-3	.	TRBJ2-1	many	TGTGCCATCAGTTTTGGGGGGAATGAGCAGTTCTTC	CAISFGGNEQFF
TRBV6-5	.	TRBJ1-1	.	TGTGCCAGCAGTTACCACAGTTCGAGCACTGAAGCTTTCTTT	CASSYHSSSTEAFF
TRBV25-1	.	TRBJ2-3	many	TGTGCCAGCAGTGAACTAAATACAGATACGCAGTATTTT	CASSELNTDTQYF
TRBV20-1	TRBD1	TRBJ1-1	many	TGCAGTGCTAGAAAGGGACAGCTTAACACTGAAGCTTTCTTT	CSARKGQLNTEAFF
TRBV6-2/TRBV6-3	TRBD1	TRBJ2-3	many	TGTGCCAGTAGAAGGACAGGAGTTTGGGATACGCAGTATTTT	CASRRTGVWDTQYF
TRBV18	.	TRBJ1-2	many	TGTGCCAGCTCACCAGACAGCGGGTCCTATGGCTACACCTTC	CASSPDSGSYGYTF
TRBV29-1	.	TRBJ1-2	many	TGCAGCGTTGAAGATAGGAAGGATTTCGGGGACTATGGCTACACCTTC	CSVEDRKDFGDYGYTF